This T cell receptor beta chain was recovered during a study of CD4 T cells in relation to SARS-CoV-2 and coronaviruses. Before the COVID-19 pandemic, during about 2011-2019, CD4+ T cells were taken from unexposed donors. Isolation of CD4+ T cells took place after less than twelve days in culture. Germline V gene data show CDR1 as MGHDK and CDR2 as SYGVNS. The length of the CDR3 is 16 residues. Trimming at V came to 4 bases and at J to 0 bases, leaving 3 bases not matched to a gene. Sequencing used immunoSEQ multiplex PCR; TCRdb keeps in-frame clones, though not all of them. The sample carries approximately 25,000 clones, about 73% recorded once. This clone is medium-sized. Its antigen is currently unknown.

The V and J genes are TRBV25-1 and TRBJ2-6, with 7 nucleotides matching TRBD1. This TCR derives from a human donor in good health. Sequenced sample: CD4+ T cells from PBMCs, cultured in vitro. CDR3 residues: CASSATGDSGANVLTF. The CDR3 bases are TGTGCCAGCAGTGCCACAGGGGACTCTGGGGCCAACGTCCTGACTTTC.